Presented here are 15 T cell receptor beta chains from one specimen sequenced in a study of liver allograft versus peripheral blood T cells (TCRdb year 2020). General notes on the study: In liver transplant recipients, the study looked at T cell receptor repertoires in the peripheral blood and set them against the repertoires found within the transplanted livers.

The instrument given in TCRdb is Illumina MiSeq. In-frame beta chains were kept once TCRdb had trimmed the public reads at Q25 with fastp and called clones with MiXCR. All rows with the same CDR3 protein become a single entry with the most common DNA and genes. This sample has about 13,000 distinct CDR3 sequences in its table, and about 19% of those were observed once. The ten largest make up less than 15% of the sample. All receptors come from a human patient who had a liver transplant. After a transplant, certain T cells may trace back to the graft donor.

This clonotype was found a few times. The gene calls are TRBV5-6 and TRBJ2-7; D ambiguous. CDR3 length: 13 residues. The germline V gene has CDR1 SGHDT and CDR2 YYEEEE. Between the trimmed V and J ends, which lost 0 bases and 6 bases, there was a span of 10 bases. The CDR3 sequence: CASSLVGMGEQYF. CDR3 nucleotide sequence: TGTGCCAGCAGCTTGGTAGGGATGGGCGAGCAGTACTTC.

This clonotype appeared a few times. V usage is TRBV5-4 and J usage is TRBJ1-1; the D gene is possibly TRBD1 (5 bases). V was trimmed by 2 bases and J by 1 base, leaving 12 bases between them. The V gene's germline CDR1 is SGHNT and CDR2 YYREEE (reference sequence). This CDR3 is built from 15 residues. CDR3 in amino acids: CASSLPGRANTEAFF. The DNA of the CDR3 is TGTGCCAGCAGCTTACCAGGCAGGGCGAACACTGAAGCTTTCTTT.

This clonotype has ten or more counts. CDR3 loop: CASSLAAAYGYTF. The CDR3, as DNA: TGTGCCAGCAGCTTGGCGGCAGCGTATGGCTACACCTTC. The chain employs TRBV5-6 and TRBJ1-2; no definite D call. Germline V gene sequence: CDR1 SGHDT, CDR2 YYEEEE. This CDR3 comprises 13 residues. Trimming left V 0 bases short and J 5 bases short, with 8 bases between.

J is TRBJ2-7 and V is TRBV15; D may correspond to TRBD1 or TRBD2 (6 bases each). Germline V lookup: CDR1 LNHNV, CDR2 YYDKDF (reference sequence). The CDR3 runs 15 residues. V was trimmed by 3 bases and J by 3 bases, leaving 15 bases between them. CDR3 nucleotide sequence: TGTGCCACCAGCAGGGGGGCCGGGACTCTCTACGAGCAGTACTTC. Translating gives CATSRGAGTLYEQYF.

This clonotype was seen at least ten times. This chain uses TRBV29-1 with TRBJ2-3; TRBD2 matches 14 bases. V shed 2 bases and J 4 bases; nucleotides not matched to a gene: 2. Germline V gene sequence: CDR1 SQVTM, CDR2 ANQGSEA. CDR3 length equals 15 residues. Here the CDR3 reads CSVERTSGGSDTQYF. CDR3 nucleotides: TGCAGCGTTGAAAGGACTAGCGGGGGGTCAGATACGCAGTATTTT.

Judged by abundance, this clonotype is medium-sized (0.01 to 0.1%). V usage is TRBV24-1 and J usage is TRBJ2-6; D possibly corresponds to TRBD1 (6 bases). The CDR3 runs 15 residues. V was clipped by 6 bases and J by 0 bases, with 8 bases between them. Germline CDR1 reads KGHDR; CDR2 reads SFDVKD. This CDR3 is CATSTQGSGANVLTF. The CDR3 nucleotides read TGTGCCACCAGTACACAGGGCTCTGGGGCCAACGTCCTGACTTTC.

By frequency in the sample, this clonotype is medium-sized (0.01 to 0.1%). The chain joins TRBV6-1 to TRBJ2-1; 8 nucleotides line up with TRBD2. The CDR3 spans 14 residues. V gave up 2 bases and J gave up 10 bases; unmatched junction bases: 7. Germline-derived CDR1 and CDR2 are MNHNS and SASEGT. CDR3 in DNA: TGTGCCAGCAGTGAAAGGCTAGCGGGTCAAGAGCAGTTCTTC. Residues: CASSERLAGQEQFF.

The chain is built from TRBV5-1 and TRBJ1-2; D possibly corresponds to TRBD1 (6 bases). Germline-derived CDR1 and CDR2 are SGHRS and YFSETQ. This CDR3 comprises 13 residues. V was pared by 2 bases and J by 7 bases, with 12 bases between. In nucleotides, the CDR3 is TGCGCCAGCAGCTTCCGACAGGACGGTGGCTACACCTTC. This codes for CASSFRQDGGYTF.

This clonotype was observed once. A much bigger clone sits one base away, suggesting this may be a read error. CDR3 sequence (DNA): TGTGCCAGCAGCTTAAGCGGGGCCGGGAGTGATACGCAGTATTTT. This translates into CASSLSGAGSDTQYF. V and J are TRBV7-9 and TRBJ2-3; 7 bases are shared with TRBD2. The V and J ends lost 2 bases and 6 bases, in that order; junction bases with no gene match: 8. The CDR3 has 15 residues. CDR1 and CDR2 from the germline V gene are SEHNR and FQNEAQ (reference sequence).

The CDR3 is CSAREGARYGYTF. The CDR3 nucleotides are TGCAGTGCTAGAGAGGGGGCGCGGTATGGCTACACCTTC. The chain uses TRBV20-1 and TRBJ1-2, with D tentatively TRBD1 (6 bases). Trimming cost V 0 bases and J 5 bases, with 10 bases left between them. This CDR3 is built from 13 residues. Germline lookup yields CDR1 DFQATT and CDR2 SNEGSKA (reference sequence).

This clonotype is labeled as medium-sized. CDR3 residues: CASSPSRDGGETQYF. CDR3 DNA sequence: TGTGCCAGTAGTCCATCCCGGGATGGTGGGGAGACCCAGTACTTC. V usage is TRBV19 and J usage is TRBJ2-5, with D possibly matching TRBD2 (5 bases). V was shortened by 5 bases and J by 5 bases, with 18 bases between the two germline ends. The germline CDR1 and CDR2 sequences are LNHDA and SQIVND (reference sequence). The CDR3 sequence is 15 residues long.

The chain employs TRBV20-1 and TRBJ2-3; 10 nucleotides match TRBD2. The germline V gene has CDR1 DFQATT and CDR2 SNEGSKA (reference sequence). The length of the CDR3 is 15 residues. Germline trimming cut 4 bases from V and 2 bases from J; bases unmatched to any gene: 6. CDR3 region: CSAITSGAYTDTQYF. CDR3 nucleotides: TGCAGTGCTATAACTAGCGGGGCGTACACAGATACGCAGTATTTT.

This clonotype is medium-sized. The gene calls are TRBV24-1 and TRBJ2-1; D is perhaps TRBD1 (6 bases). V gave up 7 bases and J gave up 5 bases, with 14 bases separating them. Per germline, CDR1 KGHDR and CDR2 SFDVKD. This CDR3 is 14 amino acids long. The CDR3 DNA sequence: TGTGCCACCAGCCACGACAGGCACGACAATGAGCAGTTCTTC. Amino acids: CATSHDRHDNEQFF.

This clonotype is judged medium-sized (0.01 to 0.1%). The V call is TRBV7-2, the J call TRBJ1-1, with a tentative D call TRBD1 (6 bases). Trimming cost V 4 bases and J 1 base, with 13 bases left between them. CDR3 length: 15 amino acids. Looked up from germline, CDR1 is SGHTA and CDR2 is FQGNSA. This CDR3 reads CASSSPGHRNTEAFF. CDR3 coding DNA: TGTGCCAGCAGCTCCCCGGGACACAGGAACACTGAAGCTTTCTTT.

This clonotype has at least ten counts. The chain carries TRBV6-6 and TRBJ1-4; D unresolved. This CDR3 is 13 amino acids long. Germline CDR1 MNHNY, CDR2 SVGAGI (reference sequence). As DNA, the CDR3 is TGTACACCCCGTGAGGCAGGATCCGAAAAACTGTTTTTT. Amino acids: CTPREAGSEKLFF.